A single sample is the source of the 21 T cell receptor beta chains below, sequenced in a study of blood T cells in healthy people across ages. Sample-barcoded 5' priming and a J-beta primer mix drove a second PCR of roughly 7 to 11 cycles. MiXCR, applied by TCRdb to the 5' RACE reads, yields one record per CDR3 protein. The repertoire holds approximately 1.5 million distinct CDR3 sequences, roughly 43% seen once, with over 3.5% in the top ten. Material: blood. The receptors shown here come from a woman aged 18-30 years in good health.

This clonotype was found many times. V and J are TRBV12-3 or TRBV12-4 and TRBJ2-1, with 9 positions matching TRBD1. The CDR3 is 16 amino acids. Germline trimming cut 6 bases from V and 8 bases from J; bases unmatched to any gene: 14. CDR3: CASSGLGQGKVDEQFF. In DNA, the CDR3 is TGTGCCAGCAGCGGATTGGGACAGGGTAAGGTCGATGAGCAGTTCTTC.

The gene calls are TRBV5-4 and TRBJ1-6; maybe TRBD1 (5 bases). V was cut by 4 bases and J by 10 bases, with 12 bases left in between. Per germline, CDR1 SGHNT and CDR2 YYREEE (reference sequence). The CDR3 contains 13 residues. The CDR3 spells CASSRPQDSPLHF. In DNA, the CDR3 is TGTGCCAGCAGCCGACCACAGGACTCACCCCTCCACTTT.

This clonotype was seen a few times. The genes are TRBV7-2 and TRBJ2-1; 9 bases fit TRBD2. Per the germline V gene, CDR1 is SGHTA and CDR2 is FQGNSA. The CDR3 covers 16 residues. J was trimmed by 8 bases and V by 3 bases; bases with no gene match: 11. CDR3 coding DNA: TGTGCCAGCAGCTTTGCCGGGACTAGCCAATCGTATGAGCAGTTCTTC. Translating gives CASSFAGTSQSYEQFF.

CDR3 protein: CASSKEKAGEDAPLHF. CDR3 in DNA: TGTGCCAGCAGCAAAGAAAAGGCAGGGGAGGATGCACCCCTCCACTTT. V is TRBV21-1 and J is TRBJ1-6; no check of the table's D call, TRBD1, against the DNA was made. TRBV21-1 has pseudogene status. The CDR3 loop spans 16 amino acids.

V is TRBV21-1 and J is TRBJ2-1; the D call in the table, TRBD2, was not verified against the DNA. TRBV21-1 is a pseudogene segment. This CDR3 contains 17 residues. In DNA form, the CDR3 reads TGTGCCAGCAGCAAATTCGGCGGGAGGGTTTCCTACAATGAGCAGTTCTTC. Its protein is CASSKFGGRVSYNEQFF.

This chain connects TRBV20-1 to TRBJ1-1; TRBD1 matches 8 bases. This CDR3 comprises 14 residues. V dropped 2 bases and J dropped 6; count of bases not matched to a gene: 8. In germline, CDR1 is DFQATT, CDR2 SNEGSKA (reference sequence). The CDR3 sequence: CSARRGQGASEAFF. The CDR3 nucleotides are TGCAGTGCTAGAAGGGGGCAGGGGGCCTCTGAAGCTTTCTTT.

V gene TRBV30 combines with J gene TRBJ1-5; D ambiguous. V lost 6 bases, J lost 3 bases, and 12 bases lay in between. The CDR3 has 13 residues. Germline CDR1 reads GTSNPN; CDR2 reads SVGIG (reference sequence). This chain's CDR3 is CACGGGHNQPQHF. Here the CDR3 DNA reads TGTGCCTGTGGAGGAGGGCACAATCAGCCCCAGCATTTT.

The rearrangement uses TRBV25-1 and TRBJ2-3; D not certain. The CDR3 runs 14 residues. V was cut by 3 bases and J by 4 bases, with 11 bases left in between. Germline V gene lookup returns CDR1 MGHDK and CDR2 SYGVNS. CDR3 coding DNA: TGTGCCAGCAGTGATCCAAGGGCCGCAGATACGCAGTATTTT. It encodes CASSDPRAADTQYF.

The chain uses TRBV15 and TRBJ2-3; D ambiguous. Per the germline V gene, CDR1 is LNHNV and CDR2 is YYDKDF (reference sequence). Trimming left V 2 bases short and J 2 bases short, with 11 bases between. This CDR3 spans 15 amino acids. The CDR3 sequence is CATSRPGGFTDTQYF. DNA for the CDR3: TGTGCCACCAGCAGACCAGGTGGCTTCACAGATACGCAGTATTTT.

This clonotype turned up a few times. The chain recombines TRBV18 with TRBJ2-1, with 7 bases matching TRBD1. Germline loops: CDR1 KGHSH, CDR2 LQKENI. The CDR3 runs to 16 residues. Trimming removed 5 bases from V and 8 bases from J; junction bases left unmatched: 15. CDR3 sequence: CASSDYRGPLLDEQFF. CDR3 sequence (DNA): TGTGCCAGCTCAGACTACAGGGGACCTTTGTTGGATGAGCAGTTCTTC.

The chain combines TRBV20-1 with TRBJ2-7, with D perhaps TRBD1 or TRBD2 (6 bases each). The CDR3 consists of 15 residues. CDR1 and CDR2 (germline): DFQATT, SNEGSKA (reference sequence). V dropped 5 bases and J dropped 6 bases, with 23 bases sitting between them. The CDR3 DNA is TGCAGTGCTGGACCTCCTAGGGGGGCAATGGCCGAGCAGTACTTC. Translating it yields CSAGPPRGAMAEQYF.

The sample holds many counts of this clonotype. This chain's CDR3 is CSVAGPDEQYF. The CDR3, as DNA: TGCAGCGTAGCTGGACCCGACGAGCAGTACTTC. The J gene is TRBJ2-7, the V gene TRBV29-1; D is uncertain. CDR1 and CDR2 (germline): SQVTM, ANQGSEA. The CDR3 has 11 residues. V lost 6 bases and J lost 5, with 11 bases in between.

This clonotype occurred many times. The V call is TRBV29-1, the J call TRBJ2-5, with D unclear. Germline V gene sequence: CDR1 SQVTM, CDR2 ANQGSEA. V lost 0 bases to trimming and J lost 0 bases, with 5 bases between them. The CDR3 length is 13 residues. The CDR3 DNA reads as TGCAGCGTTGAAGACGGATACCAAGAGACCCAGTACTTC. It yields the protein CSVEDGYQETQYF.

The chain has TRBV4-2 and TRBJ2-3; 9 nucleotides agree with TRBD1. The CDR3 totals 14 residues. The junction had 4 bases not matched to a gene; V was cut back by 4 bases and J by 5 bases. Germline CDR1 LGHNA, CDR2 YNFKEQ. CDR3 nucleotide sequence: TGTGCCAGCAGCCGAGCGGACAGGGGAGATACGCAGTATTTT. This gives the protein CASSRADRGDTQYF.

V usage is TRBV20-1 and J usage is TRBJ2-1; TRBD1 matches 8 bases. The ends lost 0 bases at V and 8 bases at J; junction bases unmatched: 15. Germline-derived CDR1 and CDR2 are DFQATT and SNEGSKA (reference sequence). The CDR3 sequence is 17 residues long. The CDR3 sequence is CSARDRRTGRNYDEQFF. CDR3 nucleotide sequence: TGCAGTGCTAGAGATCGGAGGACAGGGAGGAATTACGATGAGCAGTTCTTC.

The chain is built from TRBV9 and TRBJ2-1, with D perhaps matching TRBD1 (5 bases). Gene TRBJ2-7 matches the end of the DNA better, so the J call may be wrong. This CDR3 contains 15 residues. Germline values: CDR1 SGDLS, CDR2 YYNGEE. CDR3 in DNA: TGTGCCAGCAGCGTAACAGGTGGCCCCGACAATGAGCAGTACTTC. Amino acids: CASSVTGGPDNEQYF.

This chain connects TRBV10-2 to TRBJ2-7, with D unresolved. The germline V gene encodes CDR1 WSHSY and CDR2 SAAADI. Trimming stripped 6 bases from V and 7 bases from J, with 19 bases between. This CDR3 region has 14 residues. CDR3 sequence: CASSWQQNYNEQYF. The CDR3 nucleotides are TGCGCCAGCAGCTGGCAGCAGAACTACAATGAGCAGTACTTC.

This clonotype was detected a few times. J is TRBJ1-4 and V is TRBV7-2; D remains ambiguous. The CDR3 has 15 residues. V was pared by 1 base and J by 3 bases, with 9 bases between. Germline assignment: CDR1 SGHTA and CDR2 FQGNSA. Here the CDR3 DNA reads TGTGCCAGCAGCTTAGATCGCTGGGCTAATGAAAAACTGTTTTTT. This gives the protein CASSLDRWANEKLFF.

This clonotype was seen more than once but under ten times. The V gene is TRBV11-2, the J gene TRBJ2-1, with D tentatively TRBD2 (5 bases). The V end lost 5 bases, the J end lost 0 bases, and 20 bases lay between the germline ends. This CDR3 comprises 18 residues. Germline V CDR1 and CDR2: SGHAT, FQNNGV. In nucleotides, the CDR3 is TGTGCCAGCAGCCTAAGAGGGTGGGGAGTCAGCTCCTACAATGAGCAGTTCTTC. It yields the protein CASSLRGWGVSSYNEQFF. Filled out from reference TRBV11-2 and TRBJ2-1, the complete variable domain reads EAGVAQSPRYKIIEKRQSVAFWCNPISGHATLYWYQQILGQGPKLLIQFQNNGVVDDSQLPKDRFSAERLKGVDSTLKIQPAKLEDSAVYLCASSLRGWGVSSYNEQFFGPGTRLTVL.

This chain connects TRBV6-5 to TRBJ2-1, with D hard to call. V was shortened by 0 bases and J by 4 bases, with 7 bases between the two germline ends. Germline CDR1 is MNHEY and CDR2 is SVGAGI. CDR3 length equals 14 residues. CDR3 nucleotides: TGTGCCAGCAGTTACTCGAAAGAATACAATGAGCAGTTCTTC. As protein: CASSYSKEYNEQFF.

Regarding this clonotype: The junction differs from germline at one of its ends, possibly a read error. This chain connects TRBV4-2 to TRBJ2-3; tentatively, D is TRBD2 (6 bases). This CDR3 contains 17 residues. The V gene's germline CDR1 is LGHNA and CDR2 YNFKEQ. For the CDR3, the DNA is TGTGTCAGCAGCCGCTTCGCGGGGAGGACTAGCACAGATACGCAGTATTTT. Translated: CVSSRFAGRTSTDTQYF.